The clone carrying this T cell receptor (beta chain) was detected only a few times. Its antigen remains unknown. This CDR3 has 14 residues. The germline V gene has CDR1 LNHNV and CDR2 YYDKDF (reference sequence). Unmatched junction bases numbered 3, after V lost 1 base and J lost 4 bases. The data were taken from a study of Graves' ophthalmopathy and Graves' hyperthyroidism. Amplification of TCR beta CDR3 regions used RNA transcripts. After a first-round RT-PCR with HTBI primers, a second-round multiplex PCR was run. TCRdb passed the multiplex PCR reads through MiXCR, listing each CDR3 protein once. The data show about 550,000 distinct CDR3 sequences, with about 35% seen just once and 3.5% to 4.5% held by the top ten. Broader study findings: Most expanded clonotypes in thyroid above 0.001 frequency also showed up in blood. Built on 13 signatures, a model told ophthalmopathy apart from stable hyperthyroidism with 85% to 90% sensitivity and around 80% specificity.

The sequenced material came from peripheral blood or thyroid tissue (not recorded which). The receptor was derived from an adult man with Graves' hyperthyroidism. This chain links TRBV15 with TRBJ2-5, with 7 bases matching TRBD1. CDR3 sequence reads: CATSRGAGGETQYF. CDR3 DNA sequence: TGTGCCACCAGCAGAGGGGCAGGGGGAGAGACCCAGTACTTC.